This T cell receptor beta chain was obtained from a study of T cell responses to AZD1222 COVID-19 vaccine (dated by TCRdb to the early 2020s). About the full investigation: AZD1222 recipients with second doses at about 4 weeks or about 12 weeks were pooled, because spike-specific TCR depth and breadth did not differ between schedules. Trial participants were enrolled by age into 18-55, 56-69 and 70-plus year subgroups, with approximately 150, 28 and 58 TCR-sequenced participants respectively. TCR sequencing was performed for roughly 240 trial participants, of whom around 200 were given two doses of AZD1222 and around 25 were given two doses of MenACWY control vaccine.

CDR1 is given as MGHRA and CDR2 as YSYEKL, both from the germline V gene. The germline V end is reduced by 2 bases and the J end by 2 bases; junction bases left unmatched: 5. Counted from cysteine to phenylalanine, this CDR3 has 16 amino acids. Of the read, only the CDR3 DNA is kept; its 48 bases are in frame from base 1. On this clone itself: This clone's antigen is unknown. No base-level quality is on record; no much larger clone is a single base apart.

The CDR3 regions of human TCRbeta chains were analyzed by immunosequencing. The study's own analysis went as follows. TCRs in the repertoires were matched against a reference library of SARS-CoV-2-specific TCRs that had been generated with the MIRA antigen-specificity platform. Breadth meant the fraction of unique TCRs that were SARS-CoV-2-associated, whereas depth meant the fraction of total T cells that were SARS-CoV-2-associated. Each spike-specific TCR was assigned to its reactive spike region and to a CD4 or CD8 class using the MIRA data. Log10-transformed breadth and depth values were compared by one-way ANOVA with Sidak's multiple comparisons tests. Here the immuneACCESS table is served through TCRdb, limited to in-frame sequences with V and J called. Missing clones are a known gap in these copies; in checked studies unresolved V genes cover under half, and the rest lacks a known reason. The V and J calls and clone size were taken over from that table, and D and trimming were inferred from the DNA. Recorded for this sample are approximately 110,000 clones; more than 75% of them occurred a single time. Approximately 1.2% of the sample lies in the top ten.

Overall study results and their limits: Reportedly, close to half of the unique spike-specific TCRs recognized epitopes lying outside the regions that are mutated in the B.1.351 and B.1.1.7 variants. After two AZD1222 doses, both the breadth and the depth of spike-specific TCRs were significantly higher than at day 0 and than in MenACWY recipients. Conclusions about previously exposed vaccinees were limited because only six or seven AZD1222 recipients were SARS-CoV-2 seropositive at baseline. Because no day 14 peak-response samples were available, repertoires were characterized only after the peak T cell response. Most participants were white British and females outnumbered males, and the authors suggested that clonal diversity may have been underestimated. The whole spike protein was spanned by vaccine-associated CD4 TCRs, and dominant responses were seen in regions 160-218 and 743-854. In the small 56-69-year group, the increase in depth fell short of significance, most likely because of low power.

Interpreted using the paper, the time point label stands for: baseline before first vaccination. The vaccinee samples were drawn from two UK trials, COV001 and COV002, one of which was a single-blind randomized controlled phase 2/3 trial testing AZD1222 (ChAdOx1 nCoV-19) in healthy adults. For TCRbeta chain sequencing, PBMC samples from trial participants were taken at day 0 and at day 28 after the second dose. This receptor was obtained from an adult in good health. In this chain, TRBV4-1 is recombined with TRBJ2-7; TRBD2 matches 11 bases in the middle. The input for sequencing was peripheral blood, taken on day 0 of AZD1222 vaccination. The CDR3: CASSQPTSGVTYEQYF. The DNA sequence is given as TGCGCCAGCAGCCAACCGACTAGCGGGGTTACCTACGAGCAGTACTTC.